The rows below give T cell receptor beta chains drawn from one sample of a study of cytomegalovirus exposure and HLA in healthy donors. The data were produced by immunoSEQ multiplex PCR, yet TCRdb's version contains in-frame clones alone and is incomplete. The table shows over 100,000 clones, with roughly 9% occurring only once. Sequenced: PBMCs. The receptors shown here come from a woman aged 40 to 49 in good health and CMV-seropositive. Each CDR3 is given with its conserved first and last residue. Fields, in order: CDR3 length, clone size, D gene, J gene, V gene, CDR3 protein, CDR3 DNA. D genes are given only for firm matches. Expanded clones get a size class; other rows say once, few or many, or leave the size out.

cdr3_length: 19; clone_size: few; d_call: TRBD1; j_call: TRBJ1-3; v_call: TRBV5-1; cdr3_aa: CASSSGQILEFLSGNTIYF; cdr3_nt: TGCGCCAGCAGCTCGGGACAGATACTAGAATTCCTTTCTGGAAACACCATATATTTT
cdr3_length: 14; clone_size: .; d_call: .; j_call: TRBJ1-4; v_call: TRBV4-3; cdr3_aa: CASSQDPRAEKLFF; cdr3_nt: TGCGCCAGCAGCCAAGACCCCAGGGCTGAAAAACTGTTTTTT
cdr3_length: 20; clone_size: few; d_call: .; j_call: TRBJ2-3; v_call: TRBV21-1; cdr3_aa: CASSKGGTSGGDYATDTQYF; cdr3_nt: TGTGCCAGCAGCAAAGGGGGGACTAGCGGGGGCGACTATGCCACAGATACGCAGTATTTT
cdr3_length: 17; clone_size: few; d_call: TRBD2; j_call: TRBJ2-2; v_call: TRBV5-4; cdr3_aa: CASSLGAGGSNTGELFF; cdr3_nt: TGTGCCAGCAGCTTGGGGGCGGGGGGATCGAACACCGGGGAGCTGTTTTTT
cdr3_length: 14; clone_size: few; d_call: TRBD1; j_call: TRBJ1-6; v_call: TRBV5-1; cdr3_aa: CASSLGQGNSPLHF; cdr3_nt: TGCGCCAGCAGCCTCGGACAGGGTAATTCACCCCTCCACTTT
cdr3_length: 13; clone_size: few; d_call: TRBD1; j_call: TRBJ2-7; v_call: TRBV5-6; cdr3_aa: CASRGTGLYEQYF; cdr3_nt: TGTGCCAGCAGGGGGACAGGGTTGTACGAGCAGTACTTC
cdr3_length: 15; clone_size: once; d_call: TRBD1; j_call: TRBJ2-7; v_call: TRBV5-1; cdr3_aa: CASTLSGTGGSEQYF; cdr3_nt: TGCGCCAGCACTCTTTCCGGGACAGGGGGAAGCGAGCAGTACTTC
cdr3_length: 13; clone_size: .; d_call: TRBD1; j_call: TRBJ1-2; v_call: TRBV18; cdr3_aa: CASFPGQGYGYTF; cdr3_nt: TGTGCCAGCTTCCCGGGACAGGGGTATGGCTACACCTTC
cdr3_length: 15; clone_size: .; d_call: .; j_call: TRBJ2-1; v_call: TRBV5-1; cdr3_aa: CASSFQGSSYNEQFF; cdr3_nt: TGCGCCAGCAGCTTCCAGGGGAGCTCCTACAATGAGCAGTTCTTC
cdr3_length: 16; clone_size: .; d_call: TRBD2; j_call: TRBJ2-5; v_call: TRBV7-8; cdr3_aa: CASSQTSGGFGETQYF; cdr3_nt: TGTGCCAGCAGCCAGACTAGCGGGGGGTTCGGTGAGACCCAGTACTTC
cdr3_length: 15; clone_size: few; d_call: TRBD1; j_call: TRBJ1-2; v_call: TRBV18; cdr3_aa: CASSPATGGNGGYTF; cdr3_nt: TGTGCCAGCTCACCAGCAACAGGGGGCAATGGTGGCTACACCTTC
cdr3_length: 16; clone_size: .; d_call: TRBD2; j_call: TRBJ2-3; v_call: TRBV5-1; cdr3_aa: CASSIGTRGSTDTQYF; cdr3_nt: TGCGCCAGCAGCATCGGGACTAGAGGTAGCACAGATACGCAGTATTTT
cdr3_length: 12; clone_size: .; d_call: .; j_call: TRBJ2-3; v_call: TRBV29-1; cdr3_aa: CSVVSLPDTQYF; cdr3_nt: TGCAGCGTTGTAAGCCTTCCAGATACGCAGTATTTT
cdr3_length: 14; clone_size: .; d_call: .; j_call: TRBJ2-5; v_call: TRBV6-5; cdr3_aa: CASSLRVGRETQYF; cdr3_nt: TGTGCCAGCAGTCTCCGGGTCGGGAGAGAGACCCAGTACTTC
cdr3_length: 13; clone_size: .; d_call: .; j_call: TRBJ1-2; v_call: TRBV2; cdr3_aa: CASSEVGAGGYTF; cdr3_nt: TGTGCCAGCAGTGAAGTGGGGGCAGGTGGCTACACCTTC
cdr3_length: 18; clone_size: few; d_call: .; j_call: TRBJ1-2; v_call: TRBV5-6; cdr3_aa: CASSLVHLAGEPNYGYTF; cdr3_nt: TGTGCCAGCAGCTTGGTTCACCTGGCAGGGGAACCAAACTATGGCTACACCTTC
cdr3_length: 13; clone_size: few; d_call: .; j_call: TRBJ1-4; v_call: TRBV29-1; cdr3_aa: CSVLNGGEEKLFF; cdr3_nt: TGCAGCGTTTTAAATGGGGGCGAAGAAAAACTGTTTTTT
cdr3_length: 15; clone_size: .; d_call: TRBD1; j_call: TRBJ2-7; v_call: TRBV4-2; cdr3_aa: CASSQETRQGGEQYF; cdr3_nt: TGTGCCAGCAGCCAAGAAACGAGACAGGGTGGGGAGCAGTACTTC
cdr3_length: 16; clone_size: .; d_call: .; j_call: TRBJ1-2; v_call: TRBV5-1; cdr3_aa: CASNMRRGPTNYGYTF; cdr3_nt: TGCGCCAGCAACATGAGGCGGGGACCGACTAACTATGGCTACACCTTC
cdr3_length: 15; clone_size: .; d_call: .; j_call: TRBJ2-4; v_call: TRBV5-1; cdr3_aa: CASSLVAGPKNIQYF; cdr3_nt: TGCGCCAGCAGCTTGGTTGCGGGGCCCAAAAACATTCAGTACTTC
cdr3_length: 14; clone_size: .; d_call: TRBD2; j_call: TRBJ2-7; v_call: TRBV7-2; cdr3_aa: CASSYGGVSYEQYF; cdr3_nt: TGTGCCAGCAGCTACGGGGGGGTGTCCTACGAGCAGTACTTC
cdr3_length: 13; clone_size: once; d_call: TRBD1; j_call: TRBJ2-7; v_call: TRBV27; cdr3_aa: CASSRDRDYEQYF; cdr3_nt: TGTGCCAGCAGTAGGGACAGGGACTACGAGCAGTACTTC
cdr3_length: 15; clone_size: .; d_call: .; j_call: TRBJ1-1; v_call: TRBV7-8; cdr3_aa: CASISMGGRNTEAFF; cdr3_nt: TGTGCCAGCATCTCCATGGGAGGTCGGAACACTGAAGCTTTCTTT
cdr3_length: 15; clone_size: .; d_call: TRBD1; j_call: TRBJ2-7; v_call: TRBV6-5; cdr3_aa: CAGSYSGDSTYEQYF; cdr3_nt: TGTGCCGGCAGTTATTCTGGGGACAGCACCTACGAGCAGTACTTC
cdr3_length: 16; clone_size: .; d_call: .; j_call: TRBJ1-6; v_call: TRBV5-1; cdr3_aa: CVSTGSRQGYNSPLHF; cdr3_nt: TGCGTCAGCACTGGCTCCCGCCAGGGCTATAATTCACCCCTCCACTTT
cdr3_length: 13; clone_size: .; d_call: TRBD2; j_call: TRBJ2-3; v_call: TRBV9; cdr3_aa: CASSGTSPGTQYF; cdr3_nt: TGTGCCAGCAGCGGGACTAGCCCCGGTACGCAGTATTTT
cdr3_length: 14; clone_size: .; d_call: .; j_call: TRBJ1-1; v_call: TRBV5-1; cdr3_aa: CASSFPGMNTEAFF; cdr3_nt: TGCGCCAGCAGCTTCCCAGGGATGAACACTGAAGCTTTCTTT
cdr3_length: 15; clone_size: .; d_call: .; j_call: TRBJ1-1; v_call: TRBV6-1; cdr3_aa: CASSEVGPGRSEAFF; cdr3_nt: TGTGCCAGCAGTGAAGTGGGCCCCGGGAGGTCTGAAGCTTTCTTT
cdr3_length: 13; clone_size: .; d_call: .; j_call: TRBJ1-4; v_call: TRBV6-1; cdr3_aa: CASSTTPEEKLFF; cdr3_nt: TGTGCCAGCAGTACAACCCCGGAGGAAAAACTGTTTTTT
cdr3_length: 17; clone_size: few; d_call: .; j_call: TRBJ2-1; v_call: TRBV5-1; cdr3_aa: CASSQSFRDRTYNEQFF; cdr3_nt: TGCGCCAGCAGCCAATCGTTTAGAGATAGAACCTACAATGAGCAGTTCTTC
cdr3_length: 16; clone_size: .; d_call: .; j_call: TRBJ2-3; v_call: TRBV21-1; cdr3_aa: CASSKITPLSTDTQYF; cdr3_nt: TGTGCCAGCAGCAAAATCACTCCCTTAAGCACAGATACGCAGTATTTT
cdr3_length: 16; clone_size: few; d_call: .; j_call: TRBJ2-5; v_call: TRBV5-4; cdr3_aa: CASSQQGLGAQETQYF; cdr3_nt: TGTGCCAGCAGTCAGCAGGGGCTTGGGGCCCAAGAGACCCAGTACTTC
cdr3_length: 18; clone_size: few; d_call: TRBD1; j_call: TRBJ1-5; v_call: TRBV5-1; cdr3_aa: CASSYPTGDSPRSQPQHF; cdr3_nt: TGCGCCAGCAGCTACCCGACAGGGGACTCGCCGAGGAGTCAGCCCCAGCATTTT
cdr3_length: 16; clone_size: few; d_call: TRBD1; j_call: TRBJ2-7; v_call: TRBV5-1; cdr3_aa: CASSPVGGQGAYEQYF; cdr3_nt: TGCGCCAGCAGCCCCGTGGGCGGACAGGGGGCGTACGAGCAGTACTTC
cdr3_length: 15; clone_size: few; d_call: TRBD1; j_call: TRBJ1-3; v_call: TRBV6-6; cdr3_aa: CASSDRGLSGNTIYF; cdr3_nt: TGTGCCAGCAGCGACAGGGGGTTATCTGGAAACACCATATATTTT
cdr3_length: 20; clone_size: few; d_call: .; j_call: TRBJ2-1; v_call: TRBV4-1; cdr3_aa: CASSQDLDLNDYFFYNEQFF; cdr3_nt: TGCGCCAGCAGCCAAGATCTAGACCTTAACGACTACTTCTTCTACAATGAGCAGTTCTTC
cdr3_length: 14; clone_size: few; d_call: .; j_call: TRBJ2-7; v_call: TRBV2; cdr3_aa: CATAPGLQSYEQYF; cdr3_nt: TGTGCCACCGCACCGGGACTTCAGTCCTACGAGCAGTACTTC
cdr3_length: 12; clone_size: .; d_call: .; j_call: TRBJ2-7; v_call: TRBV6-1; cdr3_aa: CASRTPNYEQYF; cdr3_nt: TGTGCCAGCAGAACACCCAACTACGAGCAGTACTTC
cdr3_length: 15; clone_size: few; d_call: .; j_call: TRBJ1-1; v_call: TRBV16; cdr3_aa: CASSRGSGGDTEAFF; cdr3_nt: TGTGCCAGCAGCCGAGGTTCGGGGGGGGACACTGAAGCTTTCTTT
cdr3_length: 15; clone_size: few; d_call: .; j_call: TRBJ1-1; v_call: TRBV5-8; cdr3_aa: CASSLGARAATEAFF; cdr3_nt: TGTGCCAGCAGCTTGGGGGCCAGGGCGGCCACTGAAGCTTTCTTT
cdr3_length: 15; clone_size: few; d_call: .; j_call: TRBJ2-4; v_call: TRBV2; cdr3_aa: CASSERQAIENIQYF; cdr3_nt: TGTGCCAGCAGTGAACGGCAGGCCATAGAAAACATTCAGTACTTC
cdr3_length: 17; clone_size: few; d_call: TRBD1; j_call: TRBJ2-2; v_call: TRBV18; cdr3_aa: CASSRQGPRSNTGELFF; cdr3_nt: TGTGCCAGCTCACGACAGGGTCCTCGATCGAACACCGGGGAGCTGTTTTTT
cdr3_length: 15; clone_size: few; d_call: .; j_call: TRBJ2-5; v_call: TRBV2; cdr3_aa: CASSEDRVIQETQYF; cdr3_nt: TGTGCCAGCAGTGAAGACAGGGTGATCCAAGAGACCCAGTACTTC
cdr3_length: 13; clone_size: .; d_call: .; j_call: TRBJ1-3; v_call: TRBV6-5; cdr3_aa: CASSSSSGNTIYF; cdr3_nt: TGTGCCAGCAGTTCCAGCTCTGGAAACACCATATATTTT
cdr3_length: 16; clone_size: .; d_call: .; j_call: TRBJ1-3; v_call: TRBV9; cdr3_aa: CASSVETFAGGNTIYF; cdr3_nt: TGTGCCAGCAGCGTAGAAACGTTCGCGGGTGGAAACACCATATATTTT
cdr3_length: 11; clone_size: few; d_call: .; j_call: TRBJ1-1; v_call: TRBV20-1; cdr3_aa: CSARWQNEAFF; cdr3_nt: TGCAGTGCTAGATGGCAGAATGAAGCTTTCTTT
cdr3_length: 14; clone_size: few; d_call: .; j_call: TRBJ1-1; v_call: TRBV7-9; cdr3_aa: CASGPGKGNTEAFF; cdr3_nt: TGTGCCAGCGGCCCCGGGAAAGGGAACACTGAAGCTTTCTTT
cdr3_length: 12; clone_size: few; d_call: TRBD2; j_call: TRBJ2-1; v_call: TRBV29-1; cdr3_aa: CSVGAGVGEQFF; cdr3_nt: TGCAGCGTTGGTGCGGGGGTGGGTGAGCAGTTCTTC
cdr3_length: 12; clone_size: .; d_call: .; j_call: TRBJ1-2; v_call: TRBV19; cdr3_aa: CASMGRGTPSTF; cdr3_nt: TGTGCCAGTATGGGGAGGGGGACACCCTCCACCTTC
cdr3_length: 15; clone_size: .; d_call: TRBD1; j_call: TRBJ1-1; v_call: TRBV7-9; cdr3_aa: CASSQRTGVNTEAFF; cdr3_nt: TGTGCCAGCAGCCAACGGACAGGGGTGAACACTGAAGCTTTCTTT
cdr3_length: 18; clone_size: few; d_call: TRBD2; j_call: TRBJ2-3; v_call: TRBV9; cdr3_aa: CASSVATPTGGVTDTQYF; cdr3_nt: TGTGCCAGCAGCGTAGCGACACCAACGGGGGGTGTCACAGATACGCAGTATTTT
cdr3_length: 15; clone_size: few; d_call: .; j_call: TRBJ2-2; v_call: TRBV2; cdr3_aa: CASSETGVNTGELFF; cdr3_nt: TGTGCCAGCAGTGAAACGGGGGTGAACACCGGGGAGCTGTTTTTT
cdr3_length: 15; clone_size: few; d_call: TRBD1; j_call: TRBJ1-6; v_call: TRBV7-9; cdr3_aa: CASSLAGGQSSPLHF; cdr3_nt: TGTGCCAGCAGCTTAGCAGGGGGCCAGAGTTCACCCCTCCACTTT
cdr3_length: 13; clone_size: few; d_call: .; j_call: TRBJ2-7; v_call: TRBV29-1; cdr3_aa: CSVETGDSYEQYF; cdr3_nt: TGCAGCGTTGAAACCGGGGATTCCTACGAGCAGTACTTC
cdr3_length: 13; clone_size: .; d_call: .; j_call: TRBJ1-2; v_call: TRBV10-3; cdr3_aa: CAIRRQENYGYTF; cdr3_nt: TGTGCCATCAGGCGACAGGAAAACTATGGCTACACCTTC